The clone carrying this T cell receptor beta chain was seen many times. CDR1 is LGHDT, CDR2 YNNKEL, per germline (reference sequence). The CDR3 extends over 12 amino acids. Time point indicated: newly diagnosed GD, antithyroid drugs for less than 3 months. RNA isolated from PBMCs was used to make the TCR library. It was by American Thyroid Association guidelines that Graves' disease was diagnosed. The sample comes from a study of regulatory T cells in long-lasting Graves disease. With iRepertoire HTBI primers and Arm-PCR of CDR3 regions, TCR beta libraries were built. TCRdb called the multiplex PCR reads again in MiXCR, with one record for every CDR3 protein. In the table there are hundreds of thousands of distinct CDR3 sequences, about 11% of which are singletons. This sample was also put to use in a study of T cells in Graves' hyperthyroidism and ophthalmopathy. Per that paper: HTBI primers were employed in a first-round RT-PCR of the TCR CDR3. A model of 13 V-J features distinguished ophthalmopathy from stable hyperthyroidism.

This chain connects TRBV3-1 to TRBJ2-3; D unclear. The end of the DNA fits TRBJ1-1 better, so the J call may be wrong. The receptor was isolated from a woman aged 30 to 39 with Graves disease. The sample consisted of peripheral blood mononuclear cells (PBMCs), taken at new diagnosis, from a patient treated with antithyroid drugs. In DNA, the CDR3 is TGTGCCAGCAGCCAGGGAGAATCCGCGGCTTTCTTT. Its translation: CASSQGESAAFF.